Listed below are T cell receptor beta chains from one sample, sequenced in a study of blood T cell repertoires in COVID-19. The repertoire was sequenced with immunoSEQ multiplex PCR; TCRdb's copy has only in-frame clones and lacks some. The data contain a few hundred thousand clones, around 89% of them singletons. Sequencing was done on a sample of peripheral blood. Source of these receptors: a woman aged 45-65 years with active or convalescent COVID-19. The CDR3 runs from the conserved cysteine through the conserved F or W. The D gene is left open where the match is weak. The size entry is marked missing in some rows and otherwise reads once, few, many or a size class.

>TRBJ2-5|TRBD2|-|TRBV5-1
CASSPGLAGGVYETQYF
TGCGCCAGCAGCCCGGGACTCGCGGGGGGGGTGTATGAGACCCAGTACTTC
>TRBJ1-2|-|-|TRBV2
CEGRPARTGANYGYTF
TGTGAAGGACGACCTGCTCGTACAGGAGCTAACTATGGCTACACCTTC
>TRBJ1-1|-|-|TRBV5-1
CASSFRGTDTEAFF
TGCGCCAGCAGCTTTAGGGGGACCGACACTGAAGCTTTCTTT
>TRBJ1-1|-|once|TRBV7-9
CASSLVGQGSTEAFF
TGTGCCAGCAGCTTAGTTGGGCAGGGAAGCACTGAAGCTTTCTTT
>TRBJ1-1|TRBD1|-|TRBV4-2
CASSQVGTGLFEAFF
TGTGCCAGCAGCCAAGTCGGGACAGGTCTCTTTGAAGCTTTCTTT
>TRBJ1-5|TRBD1|-|TRBV7-2
CASSWGQGGQPQHF
TGTGCCAGCAGCTGGGGACAGGGGGGTCAGCCCCAGCATTTT
>TRBJ1-3|-|-|TRBV18
CASPGGSCHSGNTIYF
TGTGCCAGCCCCGGCGGCTCGTGCCACTCTGGAAACACCATATATTTT
>TRBJ2-3|TRBD2|-|TRBV7-3
CASSPLAGGLDTQYF
TGTGCCAGCAGCCCTCTAGCGGGGGGTTTAGATACGCAGTATTTT
>TRBJ2-1|-|-|TRBV7-9
CASSLEELSREQFF
TGTGCCAGCAGCTTAGAGGAGCTTTCGCGTGAGCAGTTCTTC
>TRBJ1-5|-|-|TRBV6-5
CASSGGGSNQPQHF
TGTGCCAGCAGCGGCGGAGGTTCCAATCAGCCCCAGCATTTT
>TRBJ2-7|-|-|TRBV29-1
CSVVLSSREQYF
TGCAGCGTTGTACTGTCCTCTCGGGAGCAGTACTTC
>TRBJ1-1|TRBD1|-|TRBV19
CASTLTGYPTEAFF
TGTGCCAGTACCCTGACAGGGTACCCCACTGAAGCTTTCTTT
>TRBJ2-7|TRBD1|-|TRBV28
CASSFGQGRGEQYF
TGTGCCAGCAGTTTCGGACAGGGAAGGGGCGAGCAGTACTTC
>TRBJ2-1|-|once|TRBV25-1
CASSDWTTSYNEQFF
TGTGCCAGCAGTGATTGGACAACATCCTACAATGAGCAGTTCTTC
>TRBJ2-7|TRBD2|once|TRBV6-6
CASINDPGLGGYEQYF
TGTGCCAGCATTAACGATCCGGGACTAGGTGGCTACGAGCAGTACTTC
>TRBJ1-4|-|-|TRBV19
CASSTPGAAEKLFF
TGTGCCAGTAGTACCCCCGGTGCGGCTGAAAAACTGTTTTTT
>TRBJ2-2|-|-|TRBV7-8
CASRWGPQNTGELFF
TGTGCCAGCCGGTGGGGGCCTCAGAACACCGGGGAGCTGTTTTTT
>TRBJ1-4|-|-|TRBV7-6
CASSLAENEKLFF
TGTGCCAGCAGCTTAGCGGAGAATGAAAAACTGTTTTTT
>TRBJ2-2|TRBD1|-|TRBV6-2/TRBV6-3
CASSYPTGANTGELFF
TGTGCCAGCAGTTACCCGACAGGGGCCAACACCGGGGAGCTGTTTTTT
>TRBJ2-4|-|-|TRBV20-1
CSASARGAKNIQYF
TGCAGTGCTAGTGCCAGGGGAGCCAAAAACATTCAGTACTTC
>TRBJ2-2|TRBD2|-|TRBV9
CASSGAGGYTGELFF
TGTGCCAGCAGCGGAGCGGGGGGGTACACCGGGGAGCTGTTTTTT
>TRBJ1-2|TRBD1|-|TRBV9
CASSPGQDSNYGYTF
TGTGCCAGCAGCCCCGGACAGGACTCTAACTATGGCTACACCTTC
>TRBJ1-2|-|once|TRBV15
CATSESNYGYTF
TGTGCCACCAGCGAGAGTAACTATGGCTACACCTTC
>TRBJ1-2|TRBD1|-|TRBV29-1
CSVDEGAGYGYTF
TGCAGCGTTGACGAGGGGGCAGGGTATGGCTACACCTTC
>TRBJ2-7|TRBD2|-|TRBV11-2
CASSSLGLAGYEQHF
TGTGCCAGCAGCTCCCTAGGGCTAGCGGGGTACGAGCAGCACTTC
>TRBJ2-1|-|-|TRBV7-2
CASSLLTVPGNEQFF
TGTGCCAGCAGCTTACTAACGGTGCCAGGCAATGAGCAGTTCTTC
>TRBJ2-3|TRBD2|-|TRBV24-1
CATSEEVAGARTDTQYF
TGTGCCACCAGTGAGGAGGTAGCGGGAGCCCGAACAGATACGCAGTATTTT
>TRBJ2-1|-|-|TRBV3-1/TRBV3-2
CASSRQLVVYNEQFF
TGTGCCAGCAGCCGGCAACTAGTCGTCTACAATGAGCAGTTCTTC
>TRBJ1-3|TRBD1|-|TRBV18
CASSPDRERGNTIYF
TGTGCCAGCTCCCCTGACAGGGAGCGAGGAAACACCATATATTTT
>TRBJ2-1|TRBD2|-|TRBV7-2
CASSLTPLPRLAKYNEQFF
TGTGCCAGCAGCTTAACCCCCCTCCCTCGACTAGCGAAGTACAATGAGCAGTTCTTC
>TRBJ2-7|TRBD2|-|TRBV3-1/TRBV3-2
CASGSGGEQYF
TGTGCCAGCGGGTCGGGGGGTGAGCAGTACTTC
>TRBJ2-6|-|-|TRBV30
CAWKGGGDSGANVLTF
TGTGCCTGGAAGGGAGGGGGTGACTCTGGGGCCAACGTCCTGACTTTC
>TRBJ2-1|-|-|TRBV19
CASKEGGYNEQFF
TGTGCCAGTAAGGAGGGCGGTTACAATGAGCAGTTCTTC
>TRBJ2-1|TRBD2|once|TRBV7-3
CASSPFPGLENNEQFF
TGTGCCAGCAGCCCCTTTCCGGGACTAGAGAACAATGAGCAGTTCTTC
>TRBJ2-2|-|-|TRBV27
CASSFLADTGELFF
TGTGCCAGCAGTTTCTTAGCGGACACCGGGGAGCTGTTTTTT
>TRBJ2-2|-|-|TRBV30
CAWSVVGWGELFF
TGTGCCTGGAGTGTGGTCGGGTGGGGGGAGCTGTTTTTT
>TRBJ2-5|TRBD2|-|TRBV15
CATSLTSGGEQETQYF
TGTGCCACCAGCTTGACTAGCGGGGGGGAGCAAGAGACCCAGTACTTC
>TRBJ2-7|TRBD2|once|TRBV18
CASSSSGDGEQYF
TGTGCCAGCTCATCGAGCGGGGATGGCGAGCAGTACTTC
>TRBJ2-3|TRBD2|-|TRBV7-8
CASSFAGGEGTDTQYF
TGTGCCAGCAGCTTCGCCGGGGGGGAGGGCACAGATACGCAGTATTTT
>TRBJ1-6|-|-|TRBV28
CASSSGLHNSPLHF
TGTGCCAGCAGCTCGGGACTGCACAATTCACCCCTCCACTTT
>TRBJ1-2|TRBD1|-|TRBV10-3
CAIRITGADYGYTF
TGTGCCATCAGGATAACAGGGGCCGACTATGGCTACACCTTC
>TRBJ1-1|-|-|TRBV13
CATGEGLGGTEAFF
TGTGCCACCGGGGAGGGGCTCGGCGGGACTGAAGCTTTCTTT
>TRBJ1-2|-|-|TRBV20-1
CSADWGSGYTF
TGCAGTGCGGACTGGGGTAGTGGCTACACCTTC
>TRBJ2-7|TRBD1|-|TRBV14
CASSPGQGAYEQYF
TGTGCCAGCAGTCCGGGACAGGGGGCCTACGAGCAGTACTTC
>TRBJ2-1|-|-|TRBV27
CASSLRGDYNEQFF
TGTGCCAGCAGTTTACGCGGGGACTACAATGAGCAGTTCTTC
>TRBJ2-7|TRBD1|-|TRBV12-5
CASGFDRGAYEQYF
TGTGCTAGTGGTTTCGACAGGGGGGCCTACGAGCAGTACTTC